Described below is a single T cell receptor (beta chain) sequence and its context. J gave up 3 bases and V 2 bases, and 6 bases lay outside the gene matches. The germline V gene has CDR1 SGDLS and CDR2 YYNGEE. This CDR3 spans 16 amino acids. The sample comes from a study of blood T cell repertoires in COVID-19. This table comes from immunoSEQ multiplex PCR, and its TCRdb copy is limited to in-frame clones, with some not included. The repertoire holds over 60,000 clones, with approximately 77% as singletons. Material for sequencing was peripheral blood. The origin of this receptor is a human donor in a cohort sampled during active COVID-19. This chain uses TRBV9 with TRBJ2-1; the match to TRBD2 covers 9 bases. The CDR3 DNA reads as TGTGCCAGCAGCGTTGGCGGGGGGGCCCTCTACAATGAGCAGTTCTTC. Translating gives CASSVGGGALYNEQFF.